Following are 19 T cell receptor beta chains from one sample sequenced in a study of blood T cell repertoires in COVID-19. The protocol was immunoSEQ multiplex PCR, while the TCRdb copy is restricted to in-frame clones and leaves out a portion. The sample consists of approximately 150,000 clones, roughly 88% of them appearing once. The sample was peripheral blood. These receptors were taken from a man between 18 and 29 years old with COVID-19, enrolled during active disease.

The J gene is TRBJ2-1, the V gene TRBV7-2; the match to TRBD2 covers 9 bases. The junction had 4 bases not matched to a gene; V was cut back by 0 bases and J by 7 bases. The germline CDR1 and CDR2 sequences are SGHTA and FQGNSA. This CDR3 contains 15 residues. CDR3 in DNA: TGTGCCAGCAGCTTAGCTAGCGGGAGCGGAAATGAGCAGTTCTTC. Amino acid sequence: CASSLASGSGNEQFF.

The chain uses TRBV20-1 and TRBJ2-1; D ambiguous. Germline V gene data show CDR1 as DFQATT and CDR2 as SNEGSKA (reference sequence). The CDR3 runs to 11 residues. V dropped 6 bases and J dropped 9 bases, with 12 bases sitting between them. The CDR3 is CSASRGREQFF. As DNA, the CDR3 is TGCAGTGCGAGTCGAGGTCGTGAGCAGTTCTTC.

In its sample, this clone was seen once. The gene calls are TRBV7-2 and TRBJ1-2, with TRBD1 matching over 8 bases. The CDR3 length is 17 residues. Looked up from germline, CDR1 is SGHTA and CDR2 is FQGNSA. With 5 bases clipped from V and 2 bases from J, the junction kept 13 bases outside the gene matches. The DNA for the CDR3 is TGTGCCAGCAGCCCTCCCTTTGGACAGGGTAAAAACTATGGCTACACCTTC. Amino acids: CASSPPFGQGKNYGYTF.

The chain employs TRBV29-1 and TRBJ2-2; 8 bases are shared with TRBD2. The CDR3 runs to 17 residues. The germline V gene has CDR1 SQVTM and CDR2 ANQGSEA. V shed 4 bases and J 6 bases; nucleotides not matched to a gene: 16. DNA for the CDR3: TGCAGCGTTGTCGTTGGCAGCGGGAGTTGGGTGGCCGGGGAGCTGTTTTTT. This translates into CSVVVGSGSWVAGELFF.

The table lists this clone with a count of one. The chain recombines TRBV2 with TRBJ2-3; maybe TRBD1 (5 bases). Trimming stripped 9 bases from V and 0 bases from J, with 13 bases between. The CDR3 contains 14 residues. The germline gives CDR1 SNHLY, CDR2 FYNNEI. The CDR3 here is CARSRVPSTDTQYF. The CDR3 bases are TGTGCCAGGTCCAGGGTTCCTAGCACAGATACGCAGTATTTT.

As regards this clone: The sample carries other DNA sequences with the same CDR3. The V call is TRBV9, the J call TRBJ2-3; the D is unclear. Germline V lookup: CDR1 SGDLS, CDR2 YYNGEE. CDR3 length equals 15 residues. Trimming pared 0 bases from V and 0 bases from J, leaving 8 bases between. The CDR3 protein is CASSVAGQSTDTQYF. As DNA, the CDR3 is TGTGCCAGCAGCGTAGCTGGGCAGAGCACAGATACGCAGTATTTT.

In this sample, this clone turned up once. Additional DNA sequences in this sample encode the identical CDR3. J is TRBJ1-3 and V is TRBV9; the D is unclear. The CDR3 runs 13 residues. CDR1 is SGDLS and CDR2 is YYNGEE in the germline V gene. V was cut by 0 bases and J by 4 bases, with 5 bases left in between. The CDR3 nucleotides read TGTGCCAGCAGCGTAGGAGGGGGAAACACCATATATTTT. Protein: CASSVGGGNTIYF.

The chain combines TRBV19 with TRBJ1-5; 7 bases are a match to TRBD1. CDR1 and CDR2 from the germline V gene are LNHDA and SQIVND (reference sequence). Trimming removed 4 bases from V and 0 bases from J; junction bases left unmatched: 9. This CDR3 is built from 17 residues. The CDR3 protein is CASSSADRDISNQPQHF. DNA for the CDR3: TGTGCCAGTAGTAGCGCCGACAGGGACATTAGCAATCAGCCCCAGCATTTT.

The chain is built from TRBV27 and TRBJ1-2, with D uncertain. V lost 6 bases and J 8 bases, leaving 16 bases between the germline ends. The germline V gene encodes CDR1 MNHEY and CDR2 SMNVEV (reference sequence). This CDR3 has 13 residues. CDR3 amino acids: CASSSSRSSGYTF. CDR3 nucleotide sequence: TGTGCCAGCAGCTCCTCTAGAAGTTCCGGCTACACCTTC.

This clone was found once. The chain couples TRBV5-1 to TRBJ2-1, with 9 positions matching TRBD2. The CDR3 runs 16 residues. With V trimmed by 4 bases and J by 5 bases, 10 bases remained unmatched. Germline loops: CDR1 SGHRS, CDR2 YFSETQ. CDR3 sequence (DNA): TGCGCCAGCAGCAGGAGTGTGGCGGGAGGGCACAATGAGCAGTTCTTC. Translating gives CASSRSVAGGHNEQFF. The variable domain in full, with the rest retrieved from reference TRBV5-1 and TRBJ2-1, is KAGVTQTPRYLIKTRGQQVTLSCSPISGHRSVSWYQQTPGQGLQFLFEYFSETQRNKGNFPGRFSGRQFSNSRSEMNVSTLELGDSALYLCASSRSVAGGHNEQFFGPGTRLTVL.

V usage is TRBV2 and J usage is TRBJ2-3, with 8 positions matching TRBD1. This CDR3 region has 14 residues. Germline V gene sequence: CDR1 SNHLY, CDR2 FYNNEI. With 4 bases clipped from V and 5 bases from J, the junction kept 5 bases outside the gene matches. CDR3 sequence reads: CASSARGRGDTQYF. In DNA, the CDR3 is TGTGCCAGCAGTGCCAGGGGGCGAGGAGATACGCAGTATTTT.

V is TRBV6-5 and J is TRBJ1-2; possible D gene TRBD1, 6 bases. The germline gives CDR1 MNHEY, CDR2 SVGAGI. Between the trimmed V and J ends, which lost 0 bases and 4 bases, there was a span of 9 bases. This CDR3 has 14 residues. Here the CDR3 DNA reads TGTGCCAGCAGTTACTCAGGGGGTAGCTATGGCTACACCTTC. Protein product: CASSYSGGSYGYTF.

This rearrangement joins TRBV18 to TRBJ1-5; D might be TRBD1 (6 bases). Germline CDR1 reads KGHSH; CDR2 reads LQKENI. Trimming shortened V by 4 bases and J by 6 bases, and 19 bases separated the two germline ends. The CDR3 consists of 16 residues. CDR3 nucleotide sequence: TGTGCCAGCTCACTCGCAGGGGACATTGACGGTCAGCCCCAGCATTTT. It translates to CASSLAGDIDGQPQHF.

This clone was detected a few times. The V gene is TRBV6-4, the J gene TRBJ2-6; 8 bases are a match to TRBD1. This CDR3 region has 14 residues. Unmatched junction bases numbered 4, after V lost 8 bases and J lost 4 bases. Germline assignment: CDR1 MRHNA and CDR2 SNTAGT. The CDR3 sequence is CASGQGAGANVLTF. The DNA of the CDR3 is TGTGCCAGCGGACAGGGTGCAGGGGCCAACGTCCTGACTTTC.

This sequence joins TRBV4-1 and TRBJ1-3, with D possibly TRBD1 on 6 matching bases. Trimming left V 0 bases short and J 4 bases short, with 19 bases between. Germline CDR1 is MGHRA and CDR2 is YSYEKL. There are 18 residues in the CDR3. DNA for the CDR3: TGCGCCAGCAGCCAAGAAGGGGCCCAGGGGCCAGCCGGAAACACCATATATTTT. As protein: CASSQEGAQGPAGNTIYF.

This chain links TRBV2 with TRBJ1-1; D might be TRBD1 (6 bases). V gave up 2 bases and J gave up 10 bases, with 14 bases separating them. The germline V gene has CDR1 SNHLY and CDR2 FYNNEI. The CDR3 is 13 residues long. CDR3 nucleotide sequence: TGTGCCAGCAGTGAACGTCGAACAGGGATAGCTTTCTTT. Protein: CASSERRTGIAFF.

Here the CDR3 reads CASSATGIRETQYF. CDR3 bases: TGTGCCAGCAGTGCGACAGGGATCAGGGAGACCCAGTACTTC. V gene TRBV28 combines with J gene TRBJ2-5; TRBD1 agrees at 7 bases. V dropped 5 bases and J dropped 5; count of bases not matched to a gene: 8. The CDR3 contains 14 residues. Germline loops: CDR1 MDHEN, CDR2 SYDVKM. Full variable domain (missing parts from reference TRBV28 and TRBJ2-5): DVKVTQSSRYLVKRTGEKVFLECVQDMDHENMFWYRQDPGLGLRLIYFSYDVKMKEKGDIPEGYSVSREKKERFSLILESASTNQTSMYLCASSATGIRETQYFGPGTRLLVL.

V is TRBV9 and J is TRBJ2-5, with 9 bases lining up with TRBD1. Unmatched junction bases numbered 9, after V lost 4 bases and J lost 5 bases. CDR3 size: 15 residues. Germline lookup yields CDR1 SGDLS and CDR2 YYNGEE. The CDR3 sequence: CASSSRDRASETQYF. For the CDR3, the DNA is TGTGCCAGCAGCAGCCGGGACAGGGCGTCGGAGACCCAGTACTTC.

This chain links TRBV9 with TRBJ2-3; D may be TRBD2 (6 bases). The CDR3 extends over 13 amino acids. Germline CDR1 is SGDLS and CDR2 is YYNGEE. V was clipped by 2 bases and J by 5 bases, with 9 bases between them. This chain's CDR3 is CASSVAAGDTQYF. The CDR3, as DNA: TGTGCCAGCAGCGTTGCAGCGGGAGATACGCAGTATTTT.